The clone carrying this TCR beta chain was seen more than once but under ten times. Its antigen is unidentified. Each CDR3 protein is one row after TCRdb ran MiXCR on the 5' RACE reads. This table has roughly 170,000 distinct CDR3 sequences, about 6.2% appearing once. The data were taken from a study of T cells after yellow fever vaccination. Overall study findings and caveats: The CD4 compartment and the CD8 compartment contained a small share of clonotypes in common.

The TCR originated in a man between 18 and 35 years old who received the YFV17D yellow fever vaccine. Specimen: CD4+ T cells sorted from PBMCs, collected on the day of the first yellow fever vaccination.

CDR3 in DNA: TGTGCCAGCAGCTTGGTACAGGGACGAAGCACAGATACGCAGTATTTT. Translating it yields CASSLVQGRSTDTQYF. This chain uses TRBV5-4 with TRBJ2-3, with D possibly TRBD1 on 6 matching bases. From germline, CDR1 is SGHNT and CDR2 YYREEE (reference sequence). Trimming removed 0 bases at V and 0 bases at J, with 11 bases between. CDR3 length: 16 residues.